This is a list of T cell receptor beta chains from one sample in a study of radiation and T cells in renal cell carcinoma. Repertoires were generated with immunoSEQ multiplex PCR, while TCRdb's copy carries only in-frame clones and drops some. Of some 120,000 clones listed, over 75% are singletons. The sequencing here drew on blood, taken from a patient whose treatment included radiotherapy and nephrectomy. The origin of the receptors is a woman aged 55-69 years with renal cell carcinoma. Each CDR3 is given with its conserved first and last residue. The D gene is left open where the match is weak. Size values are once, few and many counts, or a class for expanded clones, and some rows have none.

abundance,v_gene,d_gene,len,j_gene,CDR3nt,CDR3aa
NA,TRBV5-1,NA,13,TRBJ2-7,TGCGCCAGCAGCCAAGGAATTCGCTACGAGCAGTACTTC,CASSQGIRYEQYF
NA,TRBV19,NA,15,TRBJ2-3,TGTGCCAGTACAGGTGGCGGTTCAAGGGCAGATACGCAGTATTTT,CASTGGGSRADTQYF
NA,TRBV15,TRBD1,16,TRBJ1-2,TGTGCCACCAGCAGAGAGCTTGACAGGGGCTACTATGGCTACACCTTC,CATSRELDRGYYGYTF
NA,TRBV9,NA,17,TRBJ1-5,TGTGCCAGCAGCGCCTCAGGGTCTAATCCGAGCAATCAGCCCCAGCATTTT,CASSASGSNPSNQPQHF
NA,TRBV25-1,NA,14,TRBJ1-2,TGTGCCAGCAGACCTCAGGGGACTAACTATGGCTACACCTTC,CASRPQGTNYGYTF
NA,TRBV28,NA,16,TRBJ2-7,TGTGCCAGCAGTCCCCCGGCAGGGAGGATGGACTACGAGCAGTACTTC,CASSPPAGRMDYEQYF
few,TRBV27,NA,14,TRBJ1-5,TGTGCCAGCAGTTTAGGGGTTGCGGATCAGCCCCAGCATTTT,CASSLGVADQPQHF
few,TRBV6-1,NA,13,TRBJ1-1,TGTGCCAGCAGCCCAAGGGACGGGCTTGAAGCTTTCTTT,CASSPRDGLEAFF
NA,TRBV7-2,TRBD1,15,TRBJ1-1,TGTGCCAGCAGCTGGGGACAGGGAAGGAACGGTGAAGCTTTCTTT,CASSWGQGRNGEAFF
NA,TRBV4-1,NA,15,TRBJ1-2,TGCGCCAGCAGCCAAGATCCCAGGCCCAACTATGGCTACACCTTC,CASSQDPRPNYGYTF
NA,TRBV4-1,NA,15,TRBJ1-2,TGCGCCAGCAGCCAGTACCGGACAGCGAACTATGGCTACACCTTC,CASSQYRTANYGYTF
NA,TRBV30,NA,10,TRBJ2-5,TGTGCCTGGAGGTTGGAGACCCAGTACTTC,CAWRLETQYF
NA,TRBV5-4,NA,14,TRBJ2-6,TGTGCCAGCAGCTTACCCTCTGGGGCCAACGTCCTGACTTTC,CASSLPSGANVLTF
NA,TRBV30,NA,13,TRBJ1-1,TGTGCCTGGAGGAAGCTGACAAACCCTGAAGCTTTCTTT,CAWRKLTNPEAFF
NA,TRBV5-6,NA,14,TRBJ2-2,TGTGCCAGCACCTCTACTTATAACACCGGGGAGCTGTTTTTT,CASTSTYNTGELFF
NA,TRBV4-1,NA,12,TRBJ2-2,TGCGCCAGCACAGGGGTCACCGGGGAGCTGTTTTTT,CASTGVTGELFF
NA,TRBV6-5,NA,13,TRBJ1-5,TGTGCCAGCAGCGCCAGGTTTAATCAGCCCCAGCATTTT,CASSARFNQPQHF
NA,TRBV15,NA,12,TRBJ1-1,TGTGCCACCAGCAGAGAAGGTGGTGAAGCTTTCTTT,CATSREGGEAFF
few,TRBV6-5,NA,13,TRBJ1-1,TGTGCCAGCAGCGGACAAATGAACACTGAAGCTTTCTTT,CASSGQMNTEAFF
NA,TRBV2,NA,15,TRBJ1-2,TGTGCCAGCAGAGAAGAGACGCACTATGAGTTAGACTACACCTTC,CASREETHYELDYTF
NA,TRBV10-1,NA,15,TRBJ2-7,TGCGCCAGCAGTTTCCCCGCAGCAGTTCTCTACGAGCAGTACTTC,CASSFPAAVLYEQYF
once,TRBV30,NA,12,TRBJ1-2,TGTGCCTGGAGCGGGATTTTCGATGGCTACACCTTC,CAWSGIFDGYTF
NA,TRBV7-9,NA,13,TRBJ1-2,TGTGCCAGCAGCTTAGTACAGAACTATGGCTACACCTTC,CASSLVQNYGYTF
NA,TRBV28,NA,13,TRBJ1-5,TGTGCCAGCTTCGGGGGGGTCAATCAGCCCCAGCATTTT,CASFGGVNQPQHF
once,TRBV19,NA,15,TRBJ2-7,TGTGCCAGTAGTAAGGACTCGGCGAGCTCCTACGAGCAGTACTTC,CASSKDSASSYEQYF
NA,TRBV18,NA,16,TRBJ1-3,TGTGCCAGCTCATTACAGGGCCAATACTCTGGAAACACCATATATTTT,CASSLQGQYSGNTIYF
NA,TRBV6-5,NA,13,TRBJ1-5,TGTGCCAGCAGTTACGGGAGCAATCAGCCCCAGCATTTT,CASSYGSNQPQHF
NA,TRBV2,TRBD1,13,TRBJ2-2,TGTGCCAGCAGTAGACAGGGGACCGGGGAGCTGTTTTTT,CASSRQGTGELFF
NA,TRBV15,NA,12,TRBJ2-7,TGTGCCACCAGCAGAGACGCCGGCGAGCAGTACTTC,CATSRDAGEQYF
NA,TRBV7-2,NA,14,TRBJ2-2,TGTGCCAGCAGCTTAGCGGTGAACACCGGGGAGCTGTTTTTT,CASSLAVNTGELFF
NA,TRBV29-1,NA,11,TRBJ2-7,TGCAGCGTGGCGACAGCCTACGAGCAGTACTTC,CSVATAYEQYF
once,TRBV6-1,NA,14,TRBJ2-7,TGTGCCAGCAGTGCGGGGGACTTCTTCTACGAGCAGTACTTC,CASSAGDFFYEQYF
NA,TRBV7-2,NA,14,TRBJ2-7,TGTGCCAGCACCCTCCCCTCCCTAGGGGGACAGCAGTACTTC,CASTLPSLGGQQYF